One and the same sample provided the 7 T cell receptor beta chains below, sequenced in a study of cytomegalovirus exposure and HLA in healthy donors. PCR amplification relied on 60 Vbeta primers (plus 13 Jbeta primers). Using immunoSEQ multiplex PCR, the repertoire was profiled, and TCRdb retains in-frame clones only, with some absent. Of around 62,000 clones detected, around 80% appear once; the ten largest clones hold around 2.9%. The source material was PBMCs. The receptors come from a woman aged 25 to 39 in good health and CMV-seronegative.

This chain's CDR3 is CSVEKSRDSYEQYF. For the CDR3, the DNA is TGCAGCGTTGAGAAAAGCCGGGACAGCTACGAGCAGTACTTC. J is TRBJ2-7 and V is TRBV29-1; TRBD1 agrees at 7 bases. The CDR3 length is 14 residues. Germline values: CDR1 SQVTM, CDR2 ANQGSEA. After removal of 3 bases from V and 3 bases from J, the junction contained 8 bases not matched to a gene.

The rearrangement uses TRBV28 and TRBJ1-6; D ambiguous. The germline gives CDR1 MDHEN, CDR2 SYDVKM. There are 15 residues in the CDR3. With 10 bases removed from V and 7 bases from J, the gap between germline ends came to 20 bases. CDR3 DNA sequence: TGTGCCACCCTCTGGGGAGACTACTACAATTCACCCCTCCACTTT. Translating gives CATLWGDYYNSPLHF.

The chain joins TRBV11-3 to TRBJ1-1; tentative D call: TRBD1 (5 bases). Trimming pared 7 bases from V and 0 bases from J, leaving 12 bases between. The CDR3 runs to 14 residues. The germline V gene has CDR1 SGHNT and CDR2 YENEEA. The CDR3 nucleotides are TGTGCCAGCACCTACAAGGGGATGAACACTGAAGCTTTCTTT. Residues: CASTYKGMNTEAFF.

The sample holds one count of this clone. The CDR3 sequence is CASSPRGAGGLYEQYF. The CDR3 coding sequence is TGTGCCAGCAGCCCAAGAGGGGCAGGGGGTCTCTACGAGCAGTACTTC. This sequence joins TRBV11-2 and TRBJ2-7; 7 bases line up with TRBD1. This CDR3 has 16 residues. V gave up 5 bases and J gave up 3 bases; unmatched junction bases: 13. CDR1 and CDR2 from the germline V gene are SGHAT and FQNNGV.

The chain links TRBV2 to TRBJ2-3, with a possible D match to TRBD2 (7 bases). The germline gives CDR1 SNHLY, CDR2 FYNNEI. The CDR3 contains 16 residues. V gave up 3 bases and J gave up 1 base, with 14 bases separating them. In DNA form, the CDR3 reads TGTGCCAGCAGTGAGGTCGGGGGGCTAGGCACAGATACGCAGTATTTT. This gives the protein CASSEVGGLGTDTQYF.

The chain combines TRBV7-2 with TRBJ2-7, with D maybe TRBD1 (6 bases). Germline-derived CDR1 and CDR2 are SGHTA and FQGNSA. Trimming took off 1 base at V and 1 base at J, with 8 bases between the two ends. The CDR3 is made up of 14 amino acids. The CDR3 bases are TGTGCCAGCAGCTTAGACAGGGTATCCTACGAGCAGTACTTC. Translated, it gives CASSLDRVSYEQYF.

This clone was picked up a small number of times. The chain employs TRBV7-2 and TRBJ2-1; the D is unclear. The V gene's germline CDR1 is SGHTA and CDR2 FQGNSA. CDR3 length: 15 residues. The V end was cut by 7 bases, the J end by 0 bases, with 13 bases between. The CDR3 DNA sequence: TGTGCCAGCAACGATGTACTTAGCTCCTACAATGAGCAGTTCTTC. Its protein is CASNDVLSSYNEQFF.